Below, 14 T cell receptor beta chains from the same sample are listed, as sequenced in a study of blood T cell repertoires in COVID-19. The repertoire was sequenced with immunoSEQ multiplex PCR; TCRdb's copy has only in-frame clones and lacks some. The sample includes a few hundred thousand clones, about nine tenths of them seen just once. Sequenced material: PBMCs or T cells enriched from blood (not recorded which). Receptor source: a woman in her 40s who had been exposed to COVID-19.

The V gene is TRBV7-9, the J gene TRBJ1-3; tentative D call: TRBD1 (6 bases). The CDR3 covers 16 residues. Looked up from germline, CDR1 is SEHNR and CDR2 is FQNEAQ (reference sequence). V dropped 4 bases and J dropped 0 bases, with 13 bases sitting between them. CDR3 in amino acids: CASSSTGGPSGNTIYF. CDR3 in DNA: TGTGCCAGCAGCTCAACCGGGGGGCCCTCTGGAAACACCATATATTTT.

The J gene is TRBJ1-1, the V gene TRBV19; the D gene is possibly TRBD1 (5 bases). The CDR3 runs 14 residues. The V and J ends lost 6 bases and 0 bases respectively, with 11 bases between them. Germline CDR1 and CDR2: LNHDA and SQIVND (reference sequence). The DNA of the CDR3 is TGTGCCAGTAGCCCAGGGTACTTGAACACTGAAGCTTTCTTT. The encoded protein is CASSPGYLNTEAFF.

Worth noting for this clone: Other DNA sequences in the sample encode the same CDR3. This CDR3 reads CAWTGGTAYGYTF. The CDR3 DNA reads TGTGCCTGGACGGGAGGGACAGCCTATGGCTACACCTTC. The chain is built from TRBV30 and TRBJ1-2, with TRBD1 matching 7 bases. V lost 4 bases to trimming and J lost 4 bases; unmatched junction nucleotides: 6. Looked up from germline, CDR1 is GTSNPN and CDR2 is SVGIG (reference sequence). The CDR3 length is 13 residues. Together with reference TRBV30 and TRBJ1-2, the CDR3 gives the full variable domain: SQTIHQWPATLVQPVGSPLSLECTVEGTSNPNLYWYRQAAGRGLQLLFYSVGIGQISSEVPQNLSASRPQDRQFILSSKKLLLSDSGFYLCAWTGGTAYGYTFGSGTRLTVV.

The table lists this clone with a count of one. The chain uses TRBV9 and TRBJ1-1; no reliable D call. The ends were cut back, 4 bases at V and 5 bases at J, with 24 bases in the middle. The CDR3 consists of 17 residues. Germline V CDR1 and CDR2: SGDLS, YYNGEE. CDR3: CASSPGSSGVGRTEAFF. CDR3 DNA: TGTGCCAGCAGCCCCGGATCGTCCGGGGTGGGTAGGACTGAAGCTTTCTTT.

The V and J genes are TRBV29-1 and TRBJ2-3; D is ambiguous. Looked up from germline, CDR1 is SQVTM and CDR2 is ANQGSEA. This CDR3 region has 12 residues. V dropped 4 bases and J dropped 2 bases, with 7 bases sitting between them. In DNA form, the CDR3 reads TGCAGCGTTGGGCAGATCACAGATACGCAGTATTTT. Translated, it gives CSVGQITDTQYF.

V is TRBV5-1 and J is TRBJ2-7; D ambiguous. Trimming took off 0 bases at V and 5 bases at J, with 12 bases between the two ends. The CDR3 contains 14 residues. Germline values: CDR1 SGHRS, CDR2 YFSETQ. In DNA, the CDR3 is TGCGCCAGCAGCTTGGATTTACCAACGGACGAGCAGTACTTC. This gives the protein CASSLDLPTDEQYF. The full variable domain, with the rest looked up from reference TRBV5-1 and TRBJ2-7, is KAGVTQTPRYLIKTRGQQVTLSCSPISGHRSVSWYQQTPGQGLQFLFEYFSETQRNKGNFPGRFSGRQFSNSRSEMNVSTLELGDSALYLCASSLDLPTDEQYFGPGTRLTVT.

This clone was detected once. CDR3 residues: CSVQGVGETQYF. CDR3 in DNA: TGCAGCGTTCAGGGTGTGGGCGAGACCCAGTACTTC. The chain combines TRBV29-1 with TRBJ2-5; D possibly corresponds to TRBD1 (5 bases). The CDR3 runs to 12 residues. Germline lookup yields CDR1 SQVTM and CDR2 ANQGSEA. Trimming stripped 5 bases from V and 5 bases from J, with 12 bases between.

The rearrangement links TRBV7-9 to TRBJ1-1; D gene ambiguous. Trimming removed 5 bases at V and 3 bases at J, with 10 bases between. There are 13 residues in the CDR3. In germline, CDR1 is SEHNR, CDR2 FQNEAQ (reference sequence). CDR3 sequence reads: CASSLGPDTEAFF. CDR3 DNA: TGTGCCAGCAGCCTAGGGCCCGACACTGAAGCTTTCTTT.

V and J are TRBV6-5 and TRBJ1-1; TRBD1 might be the D (6 bases). The CDR3 length is 15 residues. Trimming removed 2 bases at V and 5 bases at J, with 15 bases between. The germline V gene encodes CDR1 MNHEY and CDR2 SVGAGI. CDR3 coding DNA: TGTGCCAGCAGTTACCAAAGAACAGGGTATACTGAAGCTTTCTTT. This gives the protein CASSYQRTGYTEAFF.

A single count supports this clone. The chain is built from TRBV7-8 and TRBJ2-3, with 7 nucleotides matching TRBD2. The CDR3 is 15 residues long. J lost 9 bases, V lost 1 base, and 10 bases had no gene match. The V gene's germline CDR1 is SGHVS and CDR2 FQNEAQ. The CDR3 region has the DNA TGTGCCAGCAGCTTAGTAAACTCGGCGGGGGACACGCAGTATTTT. This translates into CASSLVNSAGDTQYF.

The chain has TRBV3-1 (or the pseudogene TRBV3-2) and TRBJ2-2; no clear D. Germline-derived CDR1 and CDR2 are LGHDT and YNNKEL (reference sequence). The CDR3 extends over 15 amino acids. V lost 1 base to trimming and J lost 3 bases, with 9 bases between them. This CDR3 reads CASSQGNSHTGELFF. CDR3 DNA sequence: TGTGCCAGCAGCCAAGGGAACAGTCACACCGGGGAGCTGTTTTTT.

The chain employs TRBV29-1 and TRBJ1-4; D may be TRBD1 (6 bases). Germline V gene sequence: CDR1 SQVTM, CDR2 ANQGSEA. V dropped 6 bases and J dropped 4 bases, with 12 bases sitting between them. The CDR3 consists of 13 residues. CDR3 in amino acids: CSVTGASNEKLFF. In DNA form, the CDR3 reads TGCAGCGTGACAGGTGCTAGTAATGAAAAACTGTTTTTT.

This clone was recorded only once. This chain links TRBV11-2 with TRBJ1-4, with 9 bases lining up with TRBD1. The CDR3 loop spans 15 amino acids. Per the germline V gene, CDR1 is SGHAT and CDR2 is FQNNGV. V trimming: 5 bases; J trimming: 8 bases; junction bases outside the gene matches: 9. This CDR3 reads CASSVTGTGTEKLFF. CDR3 in DNA: TGTGCCAGCAGCGTAACCGGGACAGGGACGGAAAAACTGTTTTTT.

The chain carries TRBV19 and TRBJ1-5; tentative D call: TRBD1 (5 bases). Trimming removed 10 bases from V and 0 bases from J, with 16 bases in between. There are 15 residues in the CDR3. Germline CDR1 LNHDA, CDR2 SQIVND (reference sequence). CDR3 residues: CATSGRGLSNQPQHF. Here the CDR3 DNA reads TGTGCCACCTCTGGAAGGGGACTTAGCAATCAGCCCCAGCATTTT. Variable domain in full (rest from reference TRBV19 and TRBJ1-5): DGGITQSPKYLFRKEGQNVTLSCEQNLNHDAMYWYRQDPGQGLRLIYYSQIVNDFQKGDIAEGYSVSREKKESFPLTVTSAQKNPTAFYLCATSGRGLSNQPQHFGDGTRLSIL.